A selection of T cell receptor beta chains follows, all from one sample in a study of regulatory T cells in long-lasting Graves disease. In TCRdb, the multiplex PCR reads were re-called with MiXCR into one record per CDR3 protein. The sample lists hundreds of thousands of distinct CDR3 sequences, over 15% occurring once. Sample: peripheral blood mononuclear cells (PBMCs), taken at new diagnosis, from a patient treated with antithyroid drugs. These receptors originate from a female donor with Graves disease. Each CDR3 is given with its conserved first and last residue. D genes are given only for firm matches. Size is stated for part of the rows, as once, few or many counts, or as a class when the clone is expanded.

clone_size d_call cdr3_length j_call v_call cdr3_nt cdr3_aa
- TRBD2 16 TRBJ2-1 TRBV12-3/TRBV12-4 TGTGCCAGCAGCCGTTGGGCTAGCGGGGCCTACAATGAGCAGTTCTTC CASSRWASGAYNEQFF
many - 15 TRBJ1-1 TRBV6-1 TGTGCCAGCACGGAGAGAGGTTGGGCGAACACTGAAGCTTTCTTT CASTERGWANTEAFF
many - 22 TRBJ2-3 TRBV19 TGTGCCAGTAGTATACCCGACGGTTCAGCGGGCGCTAATTATGAACGCACAGATACGCAGTATTTT CASSIPDGSAGANYERTDTQYF
many - 13 TRBJ1-1 TRBV28 TGTGCCAGCACCTTTTCTACCAACACTGAAGCTTTCTTT CASTFSTNTEAFF
many - 13 TRBJ2-1 TRBV7-2 TGTGCCAGCAGCTTAGGGAGGGGAAGACAGGCCCTTTTC CASSLGRGRQALF
- TRBD2 18 TRBJ2-1 TRBV3-1 TGTGCCAGCAGCCCGATAATAACTAGCGGGAGGGACTACAATGAGCAGTTCTTC CASSPIITSGRDYNEQFF
many - 15 TRBJ2-3 TRBV9 TGTGCCAGCAGCGTAGGGGGCAGTGAGGCAGATACGCAGTATTTT CASSVGGSEADTQYF
many - 15 TRBJ2-1 TRBV6-5 TGTGCCAGCAGTTACTTTGGGGGAGAGTTCAATGAGCAGTTCTTC CASSYFGGEFNEQFF
many - 16 TRBJ1-2 TRBV3-1 TGTGCCAGCAGCCAAGGACTACCAGGCTCAAACTATGGCTACACCTTC CASSQGLPGSNYGYTF
many TRBD1 16 TRBJ2-3 TRBV24-1 TGTGCCACCAGTGCCAAGGGACAGCCGGCCCCCGATACGCAGTATTTT CATSAKGQPAPDTQYF
many TRBD1 13 TRBJ2-7 TRBV5-6 TGTGCCAGCAGCTTCGGGACAGCCTCAGAGCAGTACTTC CASSFGTASEQYF
many - 13 TRBJ1-5 TRBV7-7 TGTGCTAGCAGCTTGACACCGAATCAGCCCCAGCATTTT CASSLTPNQPQHF
many - 13 TRBJ2-7 TRBV7-9 TGTGCCAGCAGCTTACCCCTTGCCTACGAGCAGTACTTC CASSLPLAYEQYF
- - 16 TRBJ2-5 TRBV2 TGTGCCAGCAGTGATCGGGGAACAAGCCGACAAGAGACCCAGTACTTC CASSDRGTSRQETQYF
- TRBD1 14 TRBJ2-7 TRBV12-3/TRBV12-4 TGTGCCAGCAGTCGACCCCGGACAGGGGTCGAGCAGTACTTC CASSRPRTGVEQYF
few TRBD2 16 TRBJ2-7 TRBV11-3 TGTGCCAGCAGCTCGAGGACTAGCGGAACCTCCTACGAGCAGTACTTC CASSSRTSGTSYEQYF
many TRBD2 14 TRBJ2-3 TRBV28 TGTGCCAGCTCCCTGACTAGCGAGGCAGATACGCAGTATTTT CASSLTSEADTQYF
many - 16 TRBJ1-2 TRBV10-3 TGTGCCATCAGTGAGAGCGGGGCCCCAGCTAACTATGGCTACACCTTC CAISESGAPANYGYTF
- TRBD2 15 TRBJ2-1 TRBV20-1 TGCAGTGCTAGGGGGAGTAGCGGGAGAGTATATGAGCAGTTCTTC CSARGSSGRVYEQFF
many TRBD2 17 TRBJ2-3 TRBV7-2 TGTGCCAGCAGCTTAGGGCTAGCGGGGACTAACACAGATACGCAGTATTTT CASSLGLAGTNTDTQYF
many TRBD1 13 TRBJ1-1 TRBV6-2/TRBV6-3 TGTGCCAGCAGTTACAGGGGGCGAATTGAAGCTTTCTTT CASSYRGRIEAFF
many - 16 TRBJ2-7 TRBV20-1 TGCAGTGCTAGAGATTCGGAGGGAACCTTCTCCTACGAGCAGTACTTC CSARDSEGTFSYEQYF